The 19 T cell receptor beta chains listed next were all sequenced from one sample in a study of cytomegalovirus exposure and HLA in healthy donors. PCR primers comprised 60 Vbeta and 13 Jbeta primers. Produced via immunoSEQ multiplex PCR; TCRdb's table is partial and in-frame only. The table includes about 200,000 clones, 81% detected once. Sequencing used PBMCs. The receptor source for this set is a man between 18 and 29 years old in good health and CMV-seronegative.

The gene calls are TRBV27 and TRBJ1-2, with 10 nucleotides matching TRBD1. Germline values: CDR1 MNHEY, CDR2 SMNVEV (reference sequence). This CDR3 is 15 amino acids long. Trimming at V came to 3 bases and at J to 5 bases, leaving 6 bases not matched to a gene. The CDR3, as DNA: TGTGCCAGCAGTTTCGTAGGACAGGGGGTTTATGGCTACACCTTC. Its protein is CASSFVGQGVYGYTF.

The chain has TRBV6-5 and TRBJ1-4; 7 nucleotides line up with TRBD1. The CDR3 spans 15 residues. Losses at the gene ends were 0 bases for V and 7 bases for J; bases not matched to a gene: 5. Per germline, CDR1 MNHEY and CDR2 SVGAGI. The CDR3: CASSYSTGMTEKLFF. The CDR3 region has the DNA TGTGCCAGCAGTTACTCGACAGGGATGACTGAAAAACTGTTTTTT.

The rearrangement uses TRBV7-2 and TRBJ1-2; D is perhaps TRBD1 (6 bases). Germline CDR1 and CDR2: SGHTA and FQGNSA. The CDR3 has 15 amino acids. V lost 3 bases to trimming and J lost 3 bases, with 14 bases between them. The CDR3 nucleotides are TGTGCCAGCAGCTTTTGGACAGATGGCTACTATGGCTACACCTTC. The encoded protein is CASSFWTDGYYGYTF. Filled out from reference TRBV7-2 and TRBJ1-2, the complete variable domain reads GAGVSQSPSNKVTEKGKDVELRCDPISGHTALYWYRQSLGQGLEFLIYFQGNSAPDKSGLPSDRFSAERTGGSVSTLTIQRTQQEDSAVYLCASSFWTDGYYGYTFGSGTRLTVV.

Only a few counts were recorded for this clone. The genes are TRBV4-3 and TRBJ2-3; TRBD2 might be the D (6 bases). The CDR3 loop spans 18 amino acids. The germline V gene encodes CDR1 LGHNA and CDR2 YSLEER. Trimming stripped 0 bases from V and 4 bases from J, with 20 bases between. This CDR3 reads CASSQDLGSRERPDTQYF. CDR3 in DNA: TGCGCCAGCAGCCAAGATTTAGGGTCGCGGGAAAGACCAGATACGCAGTATTTT.

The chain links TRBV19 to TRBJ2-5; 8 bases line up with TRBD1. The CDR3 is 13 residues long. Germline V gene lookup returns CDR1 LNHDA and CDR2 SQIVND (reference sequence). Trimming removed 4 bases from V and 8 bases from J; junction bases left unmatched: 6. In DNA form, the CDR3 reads TGTGCCAGTAGTACCAGGACAGGGCTAACCCAGTACTTC. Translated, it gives CASSTRTGLTQYF.

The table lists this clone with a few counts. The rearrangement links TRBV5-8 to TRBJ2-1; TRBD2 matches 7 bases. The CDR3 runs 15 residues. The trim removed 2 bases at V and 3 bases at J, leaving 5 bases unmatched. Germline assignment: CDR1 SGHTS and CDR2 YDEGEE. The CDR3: CASSFGTNSYNEQFF. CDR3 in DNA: TGTGCCAGCAGCTTCGGGACTAACAGCTACAATGAGCAGTTCTTC.

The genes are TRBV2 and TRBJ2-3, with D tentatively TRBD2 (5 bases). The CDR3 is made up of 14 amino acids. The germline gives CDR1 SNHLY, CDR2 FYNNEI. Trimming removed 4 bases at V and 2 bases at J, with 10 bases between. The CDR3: CASSVGLATDTQYF. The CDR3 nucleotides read TGTGCCAGCAGTGTTGGGCTAGCCACAGATACGCAGTATTTT.

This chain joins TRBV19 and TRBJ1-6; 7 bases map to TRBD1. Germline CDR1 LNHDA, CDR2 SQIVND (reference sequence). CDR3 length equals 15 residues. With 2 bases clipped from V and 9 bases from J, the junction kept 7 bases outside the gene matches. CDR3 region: CASSISDRDGSPLHF. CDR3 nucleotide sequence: TGTGCCAGTAGTATATCCGACAGGGACGGTTCACCCCTCCACTTT.

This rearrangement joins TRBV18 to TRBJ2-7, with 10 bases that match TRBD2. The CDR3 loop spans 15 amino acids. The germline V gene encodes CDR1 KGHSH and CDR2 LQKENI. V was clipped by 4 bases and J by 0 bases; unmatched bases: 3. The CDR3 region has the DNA TGTGCCAGCTCACTGGGACTAGCGACCTCCTACGAGCAGTACTTC. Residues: CASSLGLATSYEQYF.

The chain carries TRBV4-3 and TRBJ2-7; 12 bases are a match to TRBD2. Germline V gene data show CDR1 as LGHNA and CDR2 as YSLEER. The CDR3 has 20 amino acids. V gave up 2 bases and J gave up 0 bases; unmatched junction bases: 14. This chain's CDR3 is CASSQKLPGLAGFLSYEQYF. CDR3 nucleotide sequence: TGCGCCAGCAGCCAAAAACTACCCGGACTAGCGGGATTCCTCTCCTACGAGCAGTACTTC.

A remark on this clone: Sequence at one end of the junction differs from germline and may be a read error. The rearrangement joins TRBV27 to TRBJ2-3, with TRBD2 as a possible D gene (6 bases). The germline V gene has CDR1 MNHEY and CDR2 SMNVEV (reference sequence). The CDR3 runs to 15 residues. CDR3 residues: CASSVSAGLTDTQYF. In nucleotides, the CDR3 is TGTGCCAGCAGTGTATCGGCGGGGCTCACAGATACGCAGTATTTT.

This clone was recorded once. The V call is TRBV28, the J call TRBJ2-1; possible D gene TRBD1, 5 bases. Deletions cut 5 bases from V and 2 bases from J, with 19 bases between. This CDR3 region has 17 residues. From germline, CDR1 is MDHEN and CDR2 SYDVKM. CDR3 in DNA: TGTGCCAGCAGTGCGACGTCAGGGCGGAGCGCCTACAATGAGCAGTTCTTC. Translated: CASSATSGRSAYNEQFF. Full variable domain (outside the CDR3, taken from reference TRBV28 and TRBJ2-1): DVKVTQSSRYLVKRTGEKVFLECVQDMDHENMFWYRQDPGLGLRLIYFSYDVKMKEKGDIPEGYSVSREKKERFSLILESASTNQTSMYLCASSATSGRSAYNEQFFGPGTRLTVL.

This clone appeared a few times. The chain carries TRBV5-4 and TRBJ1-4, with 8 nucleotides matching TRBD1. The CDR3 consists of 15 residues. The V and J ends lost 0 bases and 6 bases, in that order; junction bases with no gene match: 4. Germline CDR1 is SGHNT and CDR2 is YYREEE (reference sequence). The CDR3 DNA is TGTGCCAGCAGCTTGGGTCCAGGGGGCGATGAAAAACTGTTTTTT. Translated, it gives CASSLGPGGDEKLFF. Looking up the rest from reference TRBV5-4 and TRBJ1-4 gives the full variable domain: ETGVTQSPTHLIKTRGQQVTLRCSSQSGHNTVSWYQQALGQGPQFIFQYYREEENGRGNFPPRFSGLQFPNYSSELNVNALELDDSALYLCASSLGPGGDEKLFFGSGTQLSVL.

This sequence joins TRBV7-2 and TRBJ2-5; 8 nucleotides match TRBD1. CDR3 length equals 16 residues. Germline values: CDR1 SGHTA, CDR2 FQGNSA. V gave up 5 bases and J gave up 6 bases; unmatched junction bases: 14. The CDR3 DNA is TGTGCCAGCAGCCCCCGCCCGGGACAGGTTCTGAAGACCCAGTACTTC. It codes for CASSPRPGQVLKTQYF.

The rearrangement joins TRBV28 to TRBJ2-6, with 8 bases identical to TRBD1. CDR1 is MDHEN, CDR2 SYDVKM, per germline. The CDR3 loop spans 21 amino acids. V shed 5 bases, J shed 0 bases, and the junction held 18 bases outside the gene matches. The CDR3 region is CASSHLAGTGNLGSGANVLTF. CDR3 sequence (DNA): TGTGCCAGCAGTCACTTAGCCGGGACAGGTAACCTCGGCTCTGGGGCCAACGTCCTGACTTTC.

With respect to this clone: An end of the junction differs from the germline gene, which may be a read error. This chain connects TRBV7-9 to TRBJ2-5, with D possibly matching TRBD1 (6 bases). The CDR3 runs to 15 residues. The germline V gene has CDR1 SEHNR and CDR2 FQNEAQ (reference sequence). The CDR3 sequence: CSSSFKDSIQETQYF. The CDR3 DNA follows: TGTTCCAGCAGCTTCAAGGACAGCATTCAAGAGACCCAGTACTTC. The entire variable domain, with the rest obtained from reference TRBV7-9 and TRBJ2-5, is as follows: DTGVSQNPRHKITKRGQNVTFRCDPISEHNRLYWYRQTLGQGPEFLTYFQNEAQLEKSRLLSDRFSAERPKGSFSTLEIQRTEQGDSAMYLCSSSFKDSIQETQYFGPGTRLLVL.

The CDR3 DNA sequence: TGTGCCAGCAGCTTACATGCGACTCGGAGCAATCAGCCCCAGCATTTT. Residues: CASSLHATRSNQPQHF. This sequence joins TRBV7-2 and TRBJ1-5; D is undetermined. With 2 bases removed from V and 1 base from J, the gap between germline ends came to 12 bases. The CDR3 totals 16 residues. CDR1 is SGHTA and CDR2 is FQGNSA in the germline V gene.

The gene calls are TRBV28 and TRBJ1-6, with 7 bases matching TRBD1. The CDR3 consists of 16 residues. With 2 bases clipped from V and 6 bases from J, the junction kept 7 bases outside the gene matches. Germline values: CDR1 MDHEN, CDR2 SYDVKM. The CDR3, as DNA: TGTGCCAGCAGTTTACTCGGGACAGCTTTTAATTCACCCCTCCACTTT. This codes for CASSLLGTAFNSPLHF.

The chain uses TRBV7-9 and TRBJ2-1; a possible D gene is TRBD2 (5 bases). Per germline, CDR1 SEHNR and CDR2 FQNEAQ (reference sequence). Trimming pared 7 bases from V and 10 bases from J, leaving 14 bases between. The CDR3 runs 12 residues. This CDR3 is CASNQDSEEQFF. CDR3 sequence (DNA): TGTGCCAGCAACCAGGACTCTGAAGAGCAGTTCTTC.